Presented here are 17 T cell receptor beta chains from one specimen sequenced in a study of blood T cell repertoires in COVID-19. Clones were sequenced by immunoSEQ multiplex PCR, and TCRdb holds only the in-frame ones, with some missing. The table has 170,000 or so clones, roughly 80% seen once; the top ten hold around 16%. The sample was PBMCs or T cells enriched from blood (not recorded which). Receptors originate from a woman aged 45-65 years who had recovered from COVID-19.

This clone turned up a few times. The chain links TRBV6-5 to TRBJ1-5, with D unresolved. The CDR3 is 15 amino acids. Germline CDR1 is MNHEY and CDR2 is SVGAGI. V was pared by 8 bases and J by 4 bases, with 18 bases between. Written as DNA, the CDR3 is TGTGCCAGCCTCCCCTCGTACTCTTCGAATCAGCCCCAGCATTTT. This sequence encodes CASLPSYSSNQPQHF.

This chain joins TRBV6-5 and TRBJ2-2; 8 bases match TRBD1. The CDR3 contains 15 residues. Trimming at V came to 6 bases and at J to 6 bases, leaving 9 bases not matched to a gene. Germline CDR1 reads MNHEY; CDR2 reads SVGAGI. CDR3 sequence: CASSPRQGRSGELFF. CDR3 nucleotides: TGTGCCAGCAGCCCCCGACAGGGGCGTTCCGGGGAGCTGTTTTTT.

The V gene is TRBV3-1 (or the pseudogene TRBV3-2), the J gene TRBJ2-1; tentative D call: TRBD2 (6 bases). The V gene's germline CDR1 is LGHDT and CDR2 YNNKEL (reference sequence). V lost 4 bases, J lost 0 bases, and 22 bases lay in between. The CDR3 runs to 19 residues. The CDR3 DNA reads TGTGCCAGCAGCCCGAAGGTAAGGGGCGGGATTAGCTCCTACAATGAGCAGTTCTTC. This sequence encodes CASSPKVRGGISSYNEQFF.

V gene TRBV7-2 combines with J gene TRBJ1-2; 10 nucleotides agree with TRBD1. Germline V gives CDR1 SGHTA, CDR2 FQGNSA. Losses at the gene ends were 3 bases for V and 7 bases for J; bases not matched to a gene: 11. The CDR3 spans 16 residues. The CDR3 is CASSFVSTGGTGGYTF. CDR3 nucleotide sequence: TGTGCCAGCAGCTTTGTATCGACAGGGGGCACAGGTGGCTACACCTTC.

This chain uses TRBV3-1 (or the pseudogene TRBV3-2) with TRBJ2-3, with 10 bases matching TRBD2. V lost 2 bases and J lost 2; bases outside the gene matches: 1. The CDR3 contains 15 residues. Germline V gene data show CDR1 as LGHDT and CDR2 as YNNKEL (reference sequence). The CDR3 spells CASSQSGRDTDTQYF. In DNA form, the CDR3 reads TGTGCCAGCAGCCAAAGCGGGAGGGACACAGATACGCAGTATTTT.

V is TRBV6-4 and J is TRBJ2-2; D not certain. The ends were cut back, 4 bases at V and 4 bases at J, with 10 bases in the middle. The CDR3 loop spans 14 amino acids. Germline V gives CDR1 MRHNA, CDR2 SNTAGT. CDR3 DNA: TGTGCCAGCAGTGCCGCTCCGGGCACCGGGGAGCTGTTTTTT. Its protein product is CASSAAPGTGELFF.

The table lists this clone with a few counts. The V gene is TRBV5-5, the J gene TRBJ2-5; weak D call: TRBD2 (5 bases). This CDR3 region has 14 residues. Germline CDR1 SGHKS, CDR2 YYEKEE (reference sequence). The ends were cut back, 0 bases at V and 2 bases at J, with 8 bases in the middle. The CDR3 region is CASSLAERQETQYF. The CDR3 nucleotides are TGTGCCAGCAGCTTGGCGGAGCGGCAAGAGACCCAGTACTTC.

CDR3 in amino acids: CASSEVPIHSYEQYF. CDR3 nucleotides: TGTGCCAGCAGTGAAGTCCCCATACACAGCTACGAGCAGTACTTC. The rearrangement links TRBV2 to TRBJ2-7; D remains ambiguous. Germline V gene lookup returns CDR1 SNHLY and CDR2 FYNNEI. The CDR3 covers 15 residues. V was trimmed by 1 base and J by 3 bases, leaving 13 bases between them.

The sample holds one count of this clone. The chain links TRBV10-3 to TRBJ2-2, with a tentative D call TRBD2 (5 bases). The CDR3 is made up of 13 amino acids. The V gene's germline CDR1 is ENHRY and CDR2 SYGVKD. V was trimmed by 11 bases and J by 7 bases, leaving 17 bases between them. CDR3 in amino acids: CASMLGVGGELFF. The CDR3 coding sequence is TGTGCCTCTATGTTGGGAGTGGGCGGGGAGCTGTTTTTT.

The rearrangement uses TRBV28 and TRBJ2-5; maybe TRBD2 (5 bases). CDR3 length: 14 amino acids. Per germline, CDR1 MDHEN and CDR2 SYDVKM. The V end was cut by 7 bases, the J end by 4 bases, with 16 bases between. CDR3 DNA: TGTGCCAGCACCCCCGTCGGGGTCCCAGAGACCCAGTACTTC. Translation: CASTPVGVPETQYF.

The chain employs TRBV5-4 and TRBJ1-6, with TRBD1 matching 8 bases. There are 15 residues in the CDR3. Trimming cost V 3 bases and J 8 bases; bases outside gene matches: 7. The germline CDR1 and CDR2 sequences are SGHNT and YYREEE (reference sequence). In DNA, the CDR3 is TGTGCCAGCAGCTACCGACAGGGGAATGATTCACCCCTCCACTTT. It is translated as CASSYRQGNDSPLHF.

This chain connects TRBV9 to TRBJ2-5; TRBD2 might be the D (6 bases). The CDR3 spans 15 residues. Germline V gives CDR1 SGDLS, CDR2 YYNGEE. Trimming removed 3 bases from V and 5 bases from J, with 17 bases in between. CDR3 region: CASSAIPGGRETQYF. The DNA of the CDR3 is TGTGCCAGCAGCGCCATCCCCGGAGGGAGGGAGACCCAGTACTTC.

This clone has a single count. CDR3 in DNA: TGTGCCAGCGGGCGGACAGGCGGGTCACCCCTCCACTTT. This sequence encodes CASGRTGGSPLHF. This sequence joins TRBV3-1 (or the pseudogene TRBV3-2) and TRBJ1-6, with 7 bases that match TRBD1. Germline lookup yields CDR1 LGHDT and CDR2 YNNKEL (reference sequence). The CDR3 spans 13 residues. J was trimmed by 10 bases and V by 8 bases; bases with no gene match: 8.

The V gene is TRBV7-2, the J gene TRBJ2-1; D remains ambiguous. CDR1 and CDR2 (germline): SGHTA, FQGNSA. Deletions cut 8 bases from V and 2 bases from J, with 19 bases between. CDR3 length: 16 residues. The CDR3 reads CASGLSGSRAYNEQFF. For the CDR3, the DNA is TGTGCCAGCGGGCTCTCAGGATCGAGAGCCTACAATGAGCAGTTCTTC.

The chain links TRBV11-2 to TRBJ1-1; D is undetermined. Germline values: CDR1 SGHAT, CDR2 FQNNGV. V lost 2 bases and J 0 bases, leaving 7 bases between the germline ends. The CDR3 contains 14 residues. The CDR3 region has the DNA TGTGCCAGCAGCTTAAACTTAATGAACACTGAAGCTTTCTTT. Its protein is CASSLNLMNTEAFF.

The chain is built from TRBV7-9 and TRBJ1-1, with TRBD1 matching 7 bases. The CDR3 totals 14 residues. The junction had 3 bases not matched to a gene; V was cut back by 1 base and J by 4 bases. Germline V gene lookup returns CDR1 SEHNR and CDR2 FQNEAQ (reference sequence). CDR3 sequence (DNA): TGTGCCAGCAGCTTAGTGCAGGGGGGCACTGAAGCTTTCTTT. Translated: CASSLVQGGTEAFF.

The chain is built from TRBV6-5 and TRBJ1-3, with a possible D match to TRBD1 (5 bases). The CDR3 spans 13 residues. The ends were cut back, 6 bases at V and 4 bases at J, with 10 bases in the middle. Germline CDR1 reads MNHEY; CDR2 reads SVGAGI. The CDR3 loop is CASRGGPGNTIYF. In nucleotides, the CDR3 is TGTGCCAGCAGGGGGGGACCGGGAAACACCATATATTTT.